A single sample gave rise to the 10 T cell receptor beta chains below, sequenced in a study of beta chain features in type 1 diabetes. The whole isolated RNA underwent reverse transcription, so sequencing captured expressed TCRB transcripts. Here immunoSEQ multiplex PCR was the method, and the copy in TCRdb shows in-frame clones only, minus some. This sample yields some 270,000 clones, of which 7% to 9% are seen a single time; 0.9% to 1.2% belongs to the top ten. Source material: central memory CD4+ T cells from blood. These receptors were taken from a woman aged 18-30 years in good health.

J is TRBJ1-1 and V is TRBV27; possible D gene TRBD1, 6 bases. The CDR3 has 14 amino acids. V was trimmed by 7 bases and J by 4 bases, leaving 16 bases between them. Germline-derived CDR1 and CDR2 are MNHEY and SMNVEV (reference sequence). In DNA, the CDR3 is TGTGCCAGCACCCCCTGGGGGGCAGGCACTGAAGCTTTCTTT. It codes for CASTPWGAGTEAFF.

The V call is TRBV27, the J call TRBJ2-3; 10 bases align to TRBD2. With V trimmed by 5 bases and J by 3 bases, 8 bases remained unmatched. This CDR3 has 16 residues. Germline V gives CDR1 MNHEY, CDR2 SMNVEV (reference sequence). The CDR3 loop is CASSTRKLAGTDTQYF. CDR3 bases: TGTGCCAGCAGTACCCGAAAACTAGCGGGGACAGATACGCAGTATTTT.

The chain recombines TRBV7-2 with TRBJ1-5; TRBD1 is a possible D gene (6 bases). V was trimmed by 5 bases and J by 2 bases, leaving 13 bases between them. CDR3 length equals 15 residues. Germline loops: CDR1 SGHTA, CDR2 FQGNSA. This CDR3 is CASSPGRQGNQPQHF. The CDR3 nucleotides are TGTGCCAGCAGCCCAGGGAGACAGGGCAATCAGCCCCAGCATTTT.

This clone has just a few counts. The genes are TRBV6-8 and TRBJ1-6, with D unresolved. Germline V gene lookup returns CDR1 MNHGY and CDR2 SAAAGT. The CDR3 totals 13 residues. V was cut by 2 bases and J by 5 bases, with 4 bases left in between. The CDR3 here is CASSYRDNSPLHF. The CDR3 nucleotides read TGTGCCAGCAGTTACAGAGATAATTCACCCCTCCACTTT.

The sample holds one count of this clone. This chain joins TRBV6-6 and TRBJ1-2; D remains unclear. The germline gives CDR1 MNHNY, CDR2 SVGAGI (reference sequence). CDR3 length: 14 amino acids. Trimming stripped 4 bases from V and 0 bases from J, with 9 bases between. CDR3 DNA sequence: TGTGCCAGCAGTTCTGGGCACCCTAACTATGGCTACACCTTC. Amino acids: CASSSGHPNYGYTF.

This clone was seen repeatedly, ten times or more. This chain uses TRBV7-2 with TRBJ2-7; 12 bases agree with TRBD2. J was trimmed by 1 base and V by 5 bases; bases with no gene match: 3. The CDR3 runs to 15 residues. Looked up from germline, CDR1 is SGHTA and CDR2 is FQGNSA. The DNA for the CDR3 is TGTGCCAGCAGCGAGACTAGCGGGAGATCCTACGAGCAGTACTTC. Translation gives CASSETSGRSYEQYF.

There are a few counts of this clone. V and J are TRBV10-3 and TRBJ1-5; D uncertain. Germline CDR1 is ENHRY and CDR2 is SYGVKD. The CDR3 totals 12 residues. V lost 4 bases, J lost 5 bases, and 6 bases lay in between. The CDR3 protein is CAISGPDQPQHF. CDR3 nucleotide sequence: TGTGCCATCAGTGGCCCCGATCAGCCCCAGCATTTT.

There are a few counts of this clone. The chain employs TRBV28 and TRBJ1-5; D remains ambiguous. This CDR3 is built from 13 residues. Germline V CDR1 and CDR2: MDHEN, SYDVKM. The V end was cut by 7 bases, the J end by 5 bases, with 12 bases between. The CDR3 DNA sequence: TGTGCCAGCATCGACTTCGGGTATCAGCCCCAGCATTTT. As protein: CASIDFGYQPQHF.

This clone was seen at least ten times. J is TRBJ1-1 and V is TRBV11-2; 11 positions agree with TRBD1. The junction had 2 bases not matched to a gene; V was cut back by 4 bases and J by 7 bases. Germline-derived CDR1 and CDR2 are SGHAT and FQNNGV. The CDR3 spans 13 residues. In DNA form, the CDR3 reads TGTGCCAGCAGCTGGACAGGGGGCTTTGAAGCTTTCTTT. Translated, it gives CASSWTGGFEAFF.

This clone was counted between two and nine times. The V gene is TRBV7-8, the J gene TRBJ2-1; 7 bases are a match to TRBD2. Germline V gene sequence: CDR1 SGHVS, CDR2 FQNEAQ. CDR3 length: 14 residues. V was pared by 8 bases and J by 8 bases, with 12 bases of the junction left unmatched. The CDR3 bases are TGTGCCAGCGTGGCGGGAGTAGGCGTAGATGAGCAGTTCTTC. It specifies CASVAGVGVDEQFF.